Following are 7 T cell receptor beta chains from one sample sequenced in a study of T cell responses to AZD1222 COVID-19 vaccine. Some clones are missing from TCRdb's copy, which holds only in-frame ones; the method was immunoSEQ multiplex PCR. The data show about 180,000 clones, more than 75% seen once. The sequenced sample was peripheral blood, obtained 28 days after the second AZD1222 dose. These receptor sequences come from an adult who received the AZD1222 COVID-19 vaccine.

This chain joins TRBV19 and TRBJ2-7; D is undetermined. The germline V gene has CDR1 LNHDA and CDR2 SQIVND (reference sequence). The CDR3 is 14 residues long. Trimming pared 7 bases from V and 2 bases from J, leaving 15 bases between. This CDR3 reads CASNPTLGAYEQYF. The CDR3, as DNA: TGTGCCAGTAATCCGACTCTGGGCGCCTACGAGCAGTACTTC.

J is TRBJ1-5 and V is TRBV27; 10 positions match TRBD1. J was trimmed by 2 bases and V by 8 bases; bases with no gene match: 9. Germline values: CDR1 MNHEY, CDR2 SMNVEV (reference sequence). This CDR3 contains 16 residues. CDR3 nucleotide sequence: TGTGCCAGCGGGGGACAGGGGTTCGGCGGCAATCAGCCCCAGCATTTT. This gives the protein CASGGQGFGGNQPQHF.

The V and J genes are TRBV6-2 or TRBV6-3 and TRBJ2-1; TRBD1 matches 8 bases. V shed 2 bases and J 12 bases; nucleotides not matched to a gene: 3. The CDR3 totals 12 residues. The germline V gene encodes CDR1 MNHEY and CDR2 SVGEGT. The CDR3 DNA follows: TGTGCCAGCAGTTACCCGACAGGGGCGCAGTTCTTC. It codes for CASSYPTGAQFF.

The rearrangement links TRBV5-4 to TRBJ2-2; TRBD2 matches at 8 bases. The junction had 3 bases not matched to a gene; V was cut back by 7 bases and J by 1 base. Per the germline V gene, CDR1 is SGHNT and CDR2 is YYREEE (reference sequence). The CDR3 loop spans 14 amino acids. The CDR3 reads CASASGGNTGELFF. As DNA, the CDR3 is TGTGCCAGCGCAAGCGGGGGGAACACCGGGGAGCTGTTTTTT.

This clone showed up just a few times. The chain links TRBV7-2 to TRBJ1-4, with a tentative D call TRBD1 (6 bases). CDR1 is SGHTA and CDR2 is FQGNSA in the germline V gene. V was trimmed by 1 base and J by 8 bases, leaving 14 bases between them. The CDR3 sequence is 15 residues long. In DNA, the CDR3 is TGTGCCAGCAGCTTAGATGGAACAGGGTGGGAAAAACTGTTTTTT. Protein product: CASSLDGTGWEKLFF.

The chain has TRBV7-2 and TRBJ1-4; a weak D match, TRBD1 (6 bases). This CDR3 has 16 amino acids. V lost 0 bases to trimming and J lost 10 bases, with 18 bases between them. Germline V lookup: CDR1 SGHTA, CDR2 FQGNSA. The CDR3 coding sequence is TGTGCCAGCAGCTTAGCTCGTCAAGGGGGGGCGGGAAAACTGTTTTTT. Amino acid sequence: CASSLARQGGAGKLFF.

The CDR3 region has the DNA TGCAGTGCTAGTTTGGGCCCGGCGAACACTGAAGCTTTCTTT. Its translation is CSASLGPANTEAFF. The chain has TRBV20-1 and TRBJ1-1, with D unclear. The V gene's germline CDR1 is DFQATT and CDR2 SNEGSKA (reference sequence). This CDR3 region has 14 residues. V lost 3 bases, J lost 1 base, and 12 bases lay in between.